This T cell receptor (beta chain) was identified during a study of blood T cell repertoires in COVID-19. The overall study: From T cells, B-cell-depleted T cells, or PBMCs came the material, which was cDNA or gDNA.

Some clones are missing from TCRdb's copy, which holds only in-frame ones; the method was immunoSEQ multiplex PCR. The table includes 81,000 or so clones, 85% detected once. Seattle enrolled patients during active infection and tracked them longitudinally. The sequence was obtained from a man in his fifties or sixties with COVID-19, enrolled during active disease. Sequences were obtained from peripheral blood.

The CDR3 region has the DNA TGTGCCAGCAGCCCAATTCGGACTAGCGAGTTTCCTACTGAGCAGTTCTTC. The encoded protein is CASSPIRTSEFPTEQFF. The chain employs TRBV7-9 and TRBJ2-1; 9 positions match TRBD2. The CDR3 length is 17 residues. Germline V gene sequence: CDR1 SEHNR, CDR2 FQNEAQ (reference sequence). The trim removed 5 bases at V and 9 bases at J, leaving 17 bases unmatched.